Detailed here is one T cell receptor beta chain. What it recognizes is unknown. This entry comes from a study of Tregs in tolerant kidney transplant recipients. Whole-study results and caveats: Expanding Tregs on activated donor B cells appeared to best identify donor-specific TCRbeta clones. The small number of patients limits these findings pending further validation.

This CDR3 spans 14 amino acids. CDR1 SQVTM and CDR2 ANQGSEA come from the germline V gene. V was clipped by 6 bases and J by 0 bases; unmatched bases: 6. Mixed chimerism was transient after nonmyeloablative marrow transplants from related graft donors. CD4+CD25+CD127- Tregs, CD4+CD25- non-Tregs, CD4 and CD8 cells were sorted. Generated by immunoSEQ multiplex PCR, the TCRdb table keeps only in-frame clones and is missing some. The sample includes some 47,000 clones, roughly nine tenths of them seen just once. This sample comprised CD8+ T cells from blood (PBMCs), obtained 12 months after the transplant. The chain is built from TRBV29-1 and TRBJ2-5; 8 bases agree with TRBD1. The receptor's source is a human patient who received a combined kidney and bone marrow transplant. The T cells may partly be graft donor cells. CDR3 amino acids: CSVWTGRYQETQYF. The CDR3, as DNA: TGCAGCGTATGGACAGGGAGGTACCAAGAGACCCAGTACTTC.